Below are 29 T cell receptor beta chains sequenced from a single sample in a study of cytomegalovirus exposure and HLA in healthy donors. A multiplex PCR was run with 60 Vbeta primers and 13 Jbeta primers. Using immunoSEQ multiplex PCR, the repertoire was profiled, and TCRdb retains in-frame clones only, with some absent. The sample has some 150,000 clones, approximately 80% seen once. Specimen: PBMCs. The receptors were gathered from a middle-aged man in good health and CMV-seropositive.

The V and J genes are TRBV21-1 and TRBJ1-1; the table's D call TRBD1 went unverified against the DNA. TRBV21-1 is given as a pseudogene. CDR3 length equals 15 residues. CDR3 loop: CASSKASKYLTEAFF. The DNA of the CDR3 is TGTGCCAGCAGCAAAGCGTCAAAGTATTTAACAGAAGCTTTCTTT.

This rearrangement joins TRBV11-3 to TRBJ2-2; no firm D call. Between the trimmed V and J ends, which lost 0 bases and 6 bases, there was a span of 5 bases. The germline V gene has CDR1 SGHNT and CDR2 YENEEA. The CDR3 loop spans 13 amino acids. The CDR3 loop reads CASSLDLSGELFF. The CDR3 bases are TGTGCCAGCAGCTTAGATCTGTCCGGGGAGCTGTTTTTT. Based on the CDR3 plus reference TRBV11-3 and TRBJ2-2, the full variable domain is EAGVVQSPRYKIIEKKQPVAFWCNPISGHNTLYWYLQNLGQGPELLIRYENEEAVDDSQLPKDRFSAERLKGVDSTLKIQPAELGDSAVYLCASSLDLSGELFFGEGSRLTVL.

The rearrangement uses TRBV7-2 and TRBJ2-1, with 8 bases that match TRBD2. CDR3 length: 19 residues. Germline V gene lookup returns CDR1 SGHTA and CDR2 FQGNSA. J gave up 7 bases and V 5 bases, and 22 bases lay outside the gene matches. DNA of the CDR3: TGTGCCAGCAGCGCCCGCCTCACGAGTCGGGGGGGGGTAGGGAATGAGCAGTTCTTC. This gives the protein CASSARLTSRGGVGNEQFF.

The CDR3 sequence is CASSPGGKTEAFF. The CDR3 DNA reads as TGTGCCAGCAGTCCCGGGGGAAAGACTGAAGCTTTCTTT. This chain links TRBV25-1 with TRBJ1-1, with D maybe TRBD1 (5 bases). Trimming left V 5 bases short and J 5 bases short, with 12 bases between. Germline-derived CDR1 and CDR2 are MGHDK and SYGVNS. The CDR3 totals 13 residues. Full variable domain (outside the CDR3, taken from reference TRBV25-1 and TRBJ1-1): EADIYQTPRYLVIGTGKKITLECSQTMGHDKMYWYQQDPGMELHLIHYSYGVNSTEKGDLSSESTVSRIRTEHFPLTLESARPSHTSQYLCASSPGGKTEAFFGQGTRLTVV.

The chain combines TRBV7-3 with TRBJ2-1; no clear D gene. V shed 1 base and J shed 9 bases, with 10 bases lying between them. The CDR3 consists of 13 residues. Germline V CDR1 and CDR2: SGHTA, FQGTGA. CDR3 amino acids: CASSLNPSTEQFF. The CDR3 DNA sequence: TGTGCCAGCAGCTTAAATCCCAGTACTGAGCAGTTCTTC.

J is TRBJ2-7 and V is TRBV15; 7 positions match TRBD1. The CDR3 is 16 amino acids. V gave up 1 base and J gave up 5 bases; unmatched junction bases: 11. Per the germline V gene, CDR1 is LNHNV and CDR2 is YYDKDF (reference sequence). The chain's CDR3 is CATSRAGQVNLDEQYF. DNA for the CDR3: TGTGCCACCAGCAGAGCCGGACAGGTTAATCTGGACGAGCAGTACTTC. Full variable domain (remainder filled in from reference TRBV15 and TRBJ2-7): DAMVIQNPRYQVTQFGKPVTLSCSQTLNHNVMYWYQQKSSQAPKLLFHYYDKDFNNEADTPDNFQSRRPNTSFCFLDIRSPGLGDTAMYLCATSRAGQVNLDEQYFGPGTRLTVT.

V and J are TRBV4-3 and TRBJ1-2; 8 nucleotides match TRBD1. Germline loops: CDR1 LGHNA, CDR2 YSLEER. This CDR3 has 15 amino acids. Trimming cost V 4 bases and J 2 bases; bases outside gene matches: 6. The CDR3 DNA is TGCGCCAGCAGCCCCTCGGCAGGGGGCAACTATGGCTACACCTTC. This codes for CASSPSAGGNYGYTF.

The rearrangement joins TRBV6-5 to TRBJ1-2; TRBD1 might be the D (5 bases). V lost 6 bases and J lost 0, with 14 bases in between. The CDR3 covers 15 residues. The germline V gene encodes CDR1 MNHEY and CDR2 SVGAGI. The CDR3 DNA sequence: TGTGCCAGCAGCCGCGGACAAAACGCTAACTATGGCTACACCTTC. Its translation: CASSRGQNANYGYTF.

The V call is TRBV5-4, the J call TRBJ1-2; 8 bases are shared with TRBD1. Trimming removed 3 bases from V and 1 base from J; junction bases left unmatched: 5. Germline V gene lookup returns CDR1 SGHNT and CDR2 YYREEE (reference sequence). This CDR3 region has 15 residues. The CDR3 region is CASSSGQGVNYGYTF. The CDR3, as DNA: TGTGCCAGCAGCTCCGGACAGGGAGTTAACTATGGCTACACCTTC.

The V call is TRBV4-2, the J call TRBJ2-7, with TRBD2 identical over 9 bases. Germline V gene lookup returns CDR1 LGHNA and CDR2 YNFKEQ. This CDR3 spans 17 amino acids. The ends lost 0 bases at V and 2 bases at J; junction bases unmatched: 8. The DNA for the CDR3 is TGTGCCAGCAGCCAAGATCCCCGGGGCGGGGGGGCCTACGAGCAGTACTTC. This encodes CASSQDPRGGGAYEQYF.

This clone showed up just once. J is TRBJ1-4 and V is TRBV18; 7 bases match TRBD1. The CDR3 spans 15 residues. V dropped 4 bases and J dropped 7; count of bases not matched to a gene: 9. The germline V gene has CDR1 KGHSH and CDR2 LQKENI. This chain's CDR3 is CASSRDRQGAEKLFF. The CDR3, as DNA: TGTGCCAGCTCACGCGACCGACAGGGAGCTGAAAAACTGTTTTTT.

This sequence joins TRBV19 and TRBJ1-5; D may be TRBD1 (6 bases). Germline V gene sequence: CDR1 LNHDA, CDR2 SQIVND (reference sequence). The V gene lost 6 bases and the J gene lost 9 bases, with 15 bases spanning the gap. The CDR3 consists of 13 residues. The CDR3 region has the DNA TGTGCCAGTAGCGGGGGGGGCCACCTGCCCCAGCATTTT. Protein product: CASSGGGHLPQHF.

J is TRBJ1-2 and V is TRBV10-3; no firm D call. Trimming removed 0 bases from V and 0 bases from J, with 14 bases in between. This CDR3 comprises 17 residues. The germline V gene encodes CDR1 ENHRY and CDR2 SYGVKD. The DNA for the CDR3 is TGTGCCATCAGTGAGTCCCGCGGCCGGGGTCCTAACTATGGCTACACCTTC. Protein product: CAISESRGRGPNYGYTF.

The chain employs TRBV7-3 and TRBJ2-1, with D unclear. Germline V gives CDR1 SGHTA, CDR2 FQGTGA. This CDR3 is built from 13 residues. V shed 2 bases and J shed 5 bases, with 7 bases lying between them. The CDR3 coding sequence is TGTGCCAGCAGCTTACTAGGCCACAATGAGCAGTTCTTC. Translating gives CASSLLGHNEQFF.

About this clone: In the same sample, other DNA sequences code for this CDR3. The genes are TRBV5-1 and TRBJ2-7; 12 nucleotides line up with TRBD2. Germline V gives CDR1 SGHRS, CDR2 YFSETQ. J lost 2 bases, V lost 6 bases, and 6 bases had no gene match. The CDR3 totals 15 residues. The CDR3 protein is CASTDTSGGPYEQYF. The CDR3 DNA follows: TGCGCCAGCACCGATACTAGCGGGGGGCCCTACGAGCAGTACTTC.

The J gene is TRBJ2-7, the V gene TRBV13, with TRBD2 matching 10 bases. Germline values: CDR1 PRHDT, CDR2 FYEKMQ (reference sequence). V shed 5 bases, J shed 0 bases, and the junction held 7 bases outside the gene matches. This CDR3 has 16 residues. CDR3 DNA: TGTGCCAGCAGCACGAAAAGCGGGAGGGTCTCCTACGAGCAGTACTTC. This translates into CASSTKSGRVSYEQYF.

The chain uses TRBV7-2 and TRBJ1-4, with D uncertain. V was trimmed by 6 bases and J by 8 bases, leaving 13 bases between them. The CDR3 covers 13 residues. The germline gives CDR1 SGHTA, CDR2 FQGNSA. CDR3: CASSPGRTEKLFF. In nucleotides, the CDR3 is TGTGCCAGCAGTCCGGGGAGGACCGAAAAACTGTTTTTT.

This chain links TRBV10-2 with TRBJ1-2, with a possible D match to TRBD1 (6 bases). Trimming pared 6 bases from V and 4 bases from J, leaving 15 bases between. The CDR3 spans 14 residues. Germline loops: CDR1 WSHSY, CDR2 SAAADI. CDR3 sequence reads: CASRLAGVLYGYTF. DNA for the CDR3: TGCGCCAGCAGGCTGGCAGGGGTCCTCTATGGCTACACCTTC.

This clone was detected only once. The chain employs TRBV28 and TRBJ1-6; tentative D call: TRBD1 (6 bases). The CDR3 has 18 amino acids. CDR1 MDHEN and CDR2 SYDVKM come from the germline V gene. V dropped 5 bases and J dropped 0 bases, with 17 bases sitting between them. CDR3 amino acids: CASSSGTTATSYNSPLHF. The CDR3 coding sequence is TGTGCCAGCAGTAGCGGGACAACTGCTACCTCCTATAATTCACCCCTCCACTTT.

The chain combines TRBV7-2 with TRBJ2-4, with TRBD2 identical over 13 bases. CDR3 length equals 14 residues. The trim removed 5 bases at V and 11 bases at J, leaving 6 bases unmatched. Germline CDR1 and CDR2: SGHTA and FQGNSA. As DNA, the CDR3 is TGTGCCAGCAGCGTCCAACTAGCGGGGGGGGTTCAGTACTTC. Protein product: CASSVQLAGGVQYF.

A word on this clone: This same CDR3 is encoded by further DNA sequences in the sample. V is TRBV28 and J is TRBJ1-2, with 9 positions matching TRBD1. The V and J ends lost 5 bases and 8 bases, in that order; junction bases with no gene match: 6. The CDR3 consists of 13 residues. Germline V lookup: CDR1 MDHEN, CDR2 SYDVKM. CDR3: CASSAQGAGGYTF. The CDR3 DNA follows: TGTGCCAGCAGTGCACAGGGGGCCGGGGGCTACACCTTC.

The chain's CDR3 is CASSPPRDGGYTF. CDR3 DNA: TGTGCCAGCTCACCACCGCGGGACGGGGGCTACACCTTC. This chain connects TRBV18 to TRBJ1-2, with D possibly TRBD1 on 5 matching bases. CDR1 and CDR2 (germline): KGHSH, LQKENI. V lost 0 bases to trimming and J lost 8 bases, with 10 bases between them. There are 13 residues in the CDR3.

The chain carries TRBV7-8 and TRBJ1-1; 10 bases map to TRBD1. Germline V CDR1 and CDR2: SGHVS, FQNEAQ. The CDR3 runs 16 residues. Trimming at V came to 0 bases and at J to 7 bases, leaving 8 bases not matched to a gene. The CDR3 spells CASSLARGQGMGEAFF. The CDR3 coding sequence is TGTGCCAGCAGCTTAGCGAGGGGACAGGGGATGGGTGAAGCTTTCTTT.

This clone appeared a few times. The chain has TRBV7-9 and TRBJ2-5, with D possibly being TRBD2 (7 bases). The V end lost 8 bases, the J end lost 4 bases, and 26 bases lay between the germline ends. The CDR3 totals 17 residues. Germline V CDR1 and CDR2: SEHNR, FQNEAQ (reference sequence). Here the CDR3 reads CASGRGLAVEVAETQYF. In DNA form, the CDR3 reads TGTGCCAGCGGCCGGGGGCTAGCGGTCGAGGTGGCAGAGACCCAGTACTTC.

This chain joins TRBV2 and TRBJ1-2, with 9 bases lining up with TRBD1. The CDR3 is made up of 18 amino acids. The V gene end was trimmed by 4 bases and the J gene end by 8 bases; junction bases not matched to a gene: 20. Germline V gene data show CDR1 as SNHLY and CDR2 as FYNNEI. The DNA for the CDR3 is TGTGCCAGCAGTGGCCCCCCCTGGGACAGGGCGGGTTTGGGCGGCTACACCTTC. It translates to CASSGPPWDRAGLGGYTF.

The chain combines TRBV6-6 with TRBJ2-4; 8 bases match TRBD2. The V and J ends lost 8 bases and 1 base, in that order; junction bases with no gene match: 7. The germline gives CDR1 MNHNY, CDR2 SVGAGI (reference sequence). The CDR3 is made up of 15 amino acids. CDR3 sequence reads: CASQGGGYAKNIQYF. Here the CDR3 DNA reads TGTGCCAGCCAGGGCGGGGGGTATGCCAAAAACATTCAGTACTTC.

This sequence joins TRBV18 and TRBJ1-1; 7 positions agree with TRBD1. J lost 3 bases, V lost 6 bases, and 10 bases had no gene match. The CDR3 runs 15 residues. Germline V gene sequence: CDR1 KGHSH, CDR2 LQKENI. CDR3 residues: CASSPRRDSDTEAFF. CDR3 nucleotides: TGTGCCAGCTCCCCCCGGAGGGACAGTGACACTGAAGCTTTCTTT.

This chain joins TRBV6-5 and TRBJ2-3, with D tentatively TRBD2 (5 bases). V was shortened by 6 bases and J by 14 bases, with 21 bases between the two germline ends. This CDR3 region has 13 residues. Per germline, CDR1 MNHEY and CDR2 SVGAGI. DNA of the CDR3: TGTGCCAGCAGCACGAGTTTAGCGAGTGGAGCGTATTTT. Its translation is CASSTSLASGAYF.

The chain links TRBV7-8 to TRBJ2-5, with D tentatively TRBD2 (7 bases). V was pared by 1 base and J by 4 bases, with 19 bases between. Germline CDR1 SGHVS, CDR2 FQNEAQ. The CDR3 loop spans 17 amino acids. As DNA, the CDR3 is TGTGCCAGCAGCTTAGACGACTGGGGCGGGGGCCGAGAGACCCAGTACTTC. Residues: CASSLDDWGGGRETQYF. The whole variable domain, filled in from reference TRBV7-8 and TRBJ2-5, reads GAGVSQSPRYKVAKRGQDVALRCDPISGHVSLFWYQQALGQGPEFLTYFQNEAQLDKSGLPSDRFFAERPEGSVSTLKIQRTQQEDSAVYLCASSLDDWGGGRETQYFGPGTRLLVL.